The 14 T cell receptor beta chains below all came from one sample that was sequenced in a study of blood T cells in healthy people across ages. A second about 7 to 12 cycle PCR used barcoded and J-beta primers. Each CDR3 protein is one row after TCRdb ran MiXCR on the 5' RACE reads. The sample shows roughly 1,800,000 distinct CDR3 sequences, around 48% of them seen only once. Sequencing was performed on blood. The receptor set was obtained from a middle-aged woman in good health.

The chain recombines TRBV20-1 with TRBJ2-1; 9 nucleotides align to TRBD2. The junction had 7 bases not matched to a gene; V was cut back by 7 bases and J by 0 bases. The germline CDR1 and CDR2 sequences are DFQATT and SNEGSKA (reference sequence). The CDR3 consists of 15 residues. CDR3 loop: CSVERGASSYNEQFF. Here the CDR3 DNA reads TGCAGTGTCGAGCGGGGGGCCTCCTCCTACAATGAGCAGTTCTTC.

The chain links TRBV6-5 to TRBJ1-1, with no clear D. The germline V and J ends were trimmed by 0 bases and 11 bases, with 10 bases remaining between them. CDR1 and CDR2 from the germline V gene are MNHEY and SVGAGI. The CDR3 runs to 12 residues. The DNA of the CDR3 is TGTGCCAGCAGTTACTCCGGGGAAGAGGCTTTCTTT. Amino acid sequence: CASSYSGEEAFF.

The V call is TRBV6-6, the J call TRBJ2-7; possible D gene TRBD1, 5 bases. CDR3 length: 15 amino acids. The V gene's germline CDR1 is MNHNY and CDR2 SVGAGI (reference sequence). Trimming stripped 6 bases from V and 3 bases from J, with 18 bases between. The CDR3 region is CASSRQTSPIYEQYF. Here the CDR3 DNA reads TGTGCCAGCAGCAGACAGACATCGCCGATCTACGAGCAGTACTTC.

The rearrangement joins TRBV5-1 to TRBJ2-1, with TRBD2 identical over 11 bases. V gave up 2 bases and J gave up 6 bases; unmatched junction bases: 7. The CDR3 has 16 amino acids. Germline V gene data show CDR1 as SGHRS and CDR2 as YFSETQ. CDR3 DNA: TGCGCCAGCAGCTTTAGCGGGGGGGCCTATTCCAATGAGCAGTTCTTC. It is translated as CASSFSGGAYSNEQFF.

The rearrangement joins TRBV13 to TRBJ1-2, with unresolved D. The CDR3 consists of 15 residues. Trimming stripped 3 bases from V and 5 bases from J, with 16 bases between. Germline V gene lookup returns CDR1 PRHDT and CDR2 FYEKMQ (reference sequence). CDR3 protein: CASSFLRGGPYGYTF. CDR3 DNA sequence: TGTGCCAGCAGCTTCCTCCGGGGAGGGCCGTATGGCTACACCTTC.

J is TRBJ2-5 and V is TRBV6-6; tentative D call: TRBD1 (5 bases). Between the trimmed V and J ends, which lost 5 bases and 7 bases, there was a span of 11 bases. The CDR3 extends over 12 amino acids. The germline V gene has CDR1 MNHNY and CDR2 SVGAGI (reference sequence). The CDR3 reads CASSQGFATQYF. The CDR3 DNA reads as TGTGCCAGCAGTCAGGGATTTGCGACCCAGTACTTC.

This clonotype appeared a few times. This chain connects TRBV7-2 to TRBJ2-1; 10 bases fit TRBD1. Germline-derived CDR1 and CDR2 are SGHTA and FQGNSA. V was clipped by 2 bases and J by 6 bases; unmatched bases: 4. The CDR3 runs 15 residues. The CDR3 is CASSLSGTGANEQFF. In nucleotides, the CDR3 is TGTGCCAGCAGCTTATCCGGGACAGGGGCCAATGAGCAGTTCTTC. The full variable domain, rest sourced from reference TRBV7-2 and TRBJ2-1, is GAGVSQSPSNKVTEKGKDVELRCDPISGHTALYWYRQSLGQGLEFLIYFQGNSAPDKSGLPSDRFSAERTGGSVSTLTIQRTQQEDSAVYLCASSLSGTGANEQFFGPGTRLTVL.

The gene calls are TRBV19 and TRBJ1-2; unclear D gene. V lost 5 bases and J 8 bases, leaving 18 bases between the germline ends. The V gene's germline CDR1 is LNHDA and CDR2 SQIVND (reference sequence). This CDR3 region has 14 residues. CDR3 bases: TGTGCCAGTAGTGACGTCGGGGAACTACGCGGCTACACCTTC. Translation gives CASSDVGELRGYTF.

This clonotype was counted only a few times. CDR3 DNA: TGTGCCAGCAGCTTAGTAAGGAATACGCAGTATTTT. Translation: CASSLVRNTQYF. The V call is TRBV7-2, the J call TRBJ2-3; D is uncertain. In germline, CDR1 is SGHTA, CDR2 FQGNSA. The V and J ends lost 1 base and 7 bases respectively, with 6 bases between them. The CDR3 is made up of 12 amino acids. Complete variable domain (other parts from reference TRBV7-2 and TRBJ2-3): GAGVSQSPSNKVTEKGKDVELRCDPISGHTALYWYRQSLGQGLEFLIYFQGNSAPDKSGLPSDRFSAERTGGSVSTLTIQRTQQEDSAVYLCASSLVRNTQYFGPGTRLTVL.

In DNA, the CDR3 is TGTGCCAGCAGGCCGCCGGGACTAGCGGGGGGATCCAGAGATACGCAGTATTTT. It translates to CASRPPGLAGGSRDTQYF. This chain joins TRBV28 and TRBJ2-3, with 15 positions matching TRBD2. V shed 6 bases and J 5 bases; nucleotides not matched to a gene: 12. The V gene's germline CDR1 is MDHEN and CDR2 SYDVKM. The CDR3 consists of 18 residues.

V usage is TRBV28 and J usage is TRBJ2-7, with 7 positions matching TRBD1. The CDR3 extends over 14 amino acids. Germline V gene sequence: CDR1 MDHEN, CDR2 SYDVKM. Germline trimming cut 6 bases from V and 2 bases from J; bases unmatched to any gene: 7. The CDR3 spells CASRNAGTAYEQYF. The CDR3 region has the DNA TGTGCCAGCAGAAACGCCGGGACAGCCTACGAGCAGTACTTC.

This rearrangement joins TRBV7-9 to TRBJ2-3; 7 bases align to TRBD2. With V trimmed by 3 bases and J by 4 bases, 7 bases remained unmatched. This CDR3 is built from 15 residues. CDR1 is SEHNR, CDR2 FQNEAQ, per germline (reference sequence). CDR3 amino acids: CASSLVRTRSDTQYF. The CDR3 DNA is TGTGCCAGCAGCTTGGTCCGGACTAGGTCAGATACGCAGTATTTT.

For the CDR3, the DNA is TGTGCCAGCTCACCACAGGGACATTCCAATGAGCAGTTCTTC. Its translation: CASSPQGHSNEQFF. V gene TRBV18 combines with J gene TRBJ2-1; weak D call: TRBD1 (6 bases). CDR3 length: 14 amino acids. Germline lookup yields CDR1 KGHSH and CDR2 LQKENI. Trimming took off 1 base at V and 6 bases at J, with 10 bases between the two ends.

The chain joins TRBV5-6 to TRBJ1-4, with 9 bases fitting TRBD1. The length of the CDR3 is 15 residues. The V and J ends lost 4 bases and 8 bases, in that order; junction bases with no gene match: 9. Germline CDR1 SGHDT, CDR2 YYEEEE. CDR3 nucleotides: TGTGCCAGCAGCCGATACCGGGACAGGGACGAAAAACTGTTTTTT. It yields the protein CASSRYRDRDEKLFF.